One sample yielded the 21 T cell receptor beta chains listed below, sequenced in a study of tumor-infiltrating lymphocytes in primary liver carcinoma. The authors took blood RNA from unsorted whole blood and also extracted germline DNA. The authors made TCR beta cDNA from 500 to 600 ng total RNA with a constant-region primer. What produced the TCR beta libraries was three nested multiplex PCR rounds using slightly modified ARM-PCR. The opening two PCR rounds, about 11 cycles each, paired TRBV1-TRBV30 forward primers with a C-beta reverse primer. TCRdb re-called the multiplex PCR reads with MiXCR, one entry per CDR3 protein. The sample includes some 190,000 distinct CDR3 sequences, roughly three fifths of them seen just once. Input material: peripheral blood. The receptors were gathered from a man aged 35 to 55 with primary liver carcinoma and hepatitis B virus infection.

V gene TRBV5-6 combines with J gene TRBJ1-2; D remains ambiguous. Germline V CDR1 and CDR2: SGHDT, YYEEEE. The CDR3 loop spans 14 amino acids. The ends were cut back, 0 bases at V and 1 base at J, with 7 bases in the middle. The CDR3 nucleotides are TGTGCCAGCAGCTTGGGGGCCCATAACTATGGCTACACCTTC. This translates into CASSLGAHNYGYTF.

About this clonotype itself: Since a much larger clone is just one base distant, this may be a read error. The CDR3 DNA is TGCAACGTTGACAGGGGTGGAAACATTCAGTACTTC. Its protein is CNVDRGGNIQYF. This chain links TRBV29-1 with TRBJ2-4; 8 bases map to TRBD1. CDR3 size: 12 residues. Per germline, CDR1 SQVTM and CDR2 ANQGSEA.

In its sample, this clonotype was seen a few times. V and J are TRBV7-9 and TRBJ1-1; D is undetermined. This CDR3 contains 16 residues. Per germline, CDR1 SEHNR and CDR2 FQNEAQ (reference sequence). The ends were cut back, 5 bases at V and 4 bases at J, with 20 bases in the middle. The chain's CDR3 is CASSEPSQATGTEAFF. CDR3 in DNA: TGTGCCAGCAGCGAACCCAGCCAGGCAACGGGCACTGAAGCTTTCTTT.

This clonotype was counted between two and nine times. The genes are TRBV6-6 and TRBJ2-7, with TRBD1 identical over 8 bases. The CDR3 loop spans 14 amino acids. Trimming removed 3 bases from V and 5 bases from J; junction bases left unmatched: 6. Germline CDR1 and CDR2: MNHNY and SVGAGI (reference sequence). CDR3 in DNA: TGTGCCAGCAGTTATCTCGGACAGGGAGACGAGCAGTACTTC. Protein: CASSYLGQGDEQYF.

The chain carries TRBV4-1 and TRBJ2-2, with unresolved D. The CDR3 has 17 amino acids. V was trimmed by 4 bases and J by 7 bases, leaving 22 bases between them. The V gene's germline CDR1 is MGHRA and CDR2 YSYEKL. CDR3 region: CASSPDGAPGVDGELFF. For the CDR3, the DNA is TGCGCCAGCAGCCCGGACGGCGCGCCCGGTGTTGACGGGGAGCTGTTTTTT.

This rearrangement joins TRBV28 to TRBJ2-3; D is tentatively TRBD1 or TRBD2 (6 bases each). V gave up 5 bases and J gave up 4 bases, with 25 bases separating them. Germline CDR1 and CDR2: MDHEN and SYDVKM. The CDR3 sequence is 18 residues long. CDR3 amino acids: CASSSLLGSTGGPDTQYF. Written as DNA, the CDR3 is TGTGCCAGCAGTAGCCTGTTAGGGAGTACCGGGGGCCCAGATACGCAGTATTTT.

A remark on this clonotype: Given a much more abundant clone one base away, this may be a read error. This chain uses TRBV11-2 with TRBJ2-3; D uncertain. Germline V gene data show CDR1 as SGHAT and CDR2 as FQNNGV. V lost 2 bases, J lost 4 bases, and 10 bases lay in between. CDR3 length: 14 residues. The CDR3 region is CASSLMLSPDTQYF. CDR3 in DNA: TGTGCCAGCAGCTTAATGCTGTCCCCAGATACGCAGTATTTT.

Comment on this clonotype: This could be a read error, since a much larger clone is one nucleotide away. The V and J genes are TRBV6-6 and TRBJ2-7, with TRBD2 as a possible D gene (5 bases). CDR1 and CDR2 (germline): MNHNY, SVGAGI (reference sequence). This CDR3 is 12 amino acids long. CDR3 nucleotide sequence: TGTGCCAACAGTTTCCCAGAGGGTGAGCAGTACTTC. Translated, it gives CANSFPEGEQYF.

The rearrangement joins TRBV11-2 to TRBJ2-2; possibly TRBD2 for D (5 bases). There are 15 residues in the CDR3. V dropped 2 bases and J dropped 6 bases, with 13 bases sitting between them. In germline, CDR1 is SGHAT, CDR2 FQNNGV. DNA of the CDR3: TGTGCCAGCAGCTTACAAGGACCCGGGGCCGGGGAGCTGTTTTTT. Translating gives CASSLQGPGAGELFF. The full variable domain, in which reference TRBV11-2 and TRBJ2-2 provide the parts outside the CDR3, is EAGVAQSPRYKIIEKRQSVAFWCNPISGHATLYWYQQILGQGPKLLIQFQNNGVVDDSQLPKDRFSAERLKGVDSTLKIQPAKLEDSAVYLCASSLQGPGAGELFFGEGSRLTVL.

Comment on this clonotype: A much bigger clone sits one base away, suggesting this may be a read error. V is TRBV6-7 and J is TRBJ1-2; TRBD1 might be the D (6 bases). TRBV6-7 is an ORF, with its function uncertain. This CDR3 has 14 amino acids. The CDR3 DNA reads TGTGCCAACAGTTCCAGGGGACGGCTCTATGGCTACACCTTC. Translation gives CANSSRGRLYGYTF.

This clonotype showed up just once. A clone one base away is much larger, so this may be a read error. The rearrangement uses TRBV11-2 and TRBJ2-1, with TRBD2 matching 8 bases. The CDR3 loop spans 15 amino acids. The germline V gene encodes CDR1 SGHAT and CDR2 FQNNGV. V lost 6 bases and J lost 7; bases outside the gene matches: 11. For the CDR3, the DNA is TGTGCCAGCAGATTACGGCGGGAGGCCAGGAATGAGCAGTTCTTC. Amino acid sequence: CASRLRREARNEQFF.

Turning to this clonotype: An end of the junction does not agree with germline; a read error may underlie this. The V gene is TRBV11-2, the J gene TRBJ2-2, with D possibly TRBD2 on 5 matching bases. This CDR3 spans 13 amino acids. Germline V gene sequence: CDR1 SGHAT, CDR2 FQNNGV. The CDR3 here is CASSLTVAGELFF. The CDR3 DNA is TGTGCCAGCAGCTTAACGGTGGCCGGGGAGTTGTTTTTT.

The chain combines TRBV4-1 with TRBJ2-3, with 7 bases identical to TRBD2. The V gene end was trimmed by 4 bases and the J gene end by 4 bases; junction bases not matched to a gene: 11. The germline V gene has CDR1 MGHRA and CDR2 YSYEKL. The CDR3 runs 16 residues. The CDR3 DNA follows: TGCGCCAGCAGCCCCGATGCGGGAGTAGGGGCAGATACGCAGTATTTT. This codes for CASSPDAGVGADTQYF.

Points on this clonotype: The junction and the germline gene differ at one end; a read error may be behind it. The V gene is TRBV5-4, the J gene TRBJ1-5; D is unclear. CDR3 size: 14 residues. Germline CDR1 SGHNT, CDR2 YYREEE (reference sequence). The CDR3 here is CASSMAPSDQPQHF. The CDR3 nucleotides are TGTGCCAGCAGCATGGCTCCTAGCGATCAGCCCCAGCATTTT.

The sample holds a few counts of this clonotype. V is TRBV6-1 and J is TRBJ2-3; D is ambiguous. V was shortened by 6 bases and J by 1 base, with 8 bases between the two germline ends. CDR1 and CDR2 (germline): MNHNS, SASEGT. The CDR3 contains 13 residues. The CDR3 sequence: CASRGRGTDTQYF. The CDR3 DNA sequence: TGTGCCAGCAGGGGCCGGGGCACAGATACGCAGTATTTT.

V usage is TRBV7-9 and J usage is TRBJ2-2; D is unresolved. Deletions cut 1 base from V and 4 bases from J, with 10 bases between. This CDR3 spans 15 amino acids. Germline V gene sequence: CDR1 SEHNR, CDR2 FQNEAQ (reference sequence). In nucleotides, the CDR3 is TGTGCCAGCAGCTTAGGACAACTCGGCACCGGGGAGCTGTTTTTT. Protein product: CASSLGQLGTGELFF.

J is TRBJ2-1 and V is TRBV12-3 or TRBV12-4; 10 bases map to TRBD2. The CDR3 totals 15 residues. Unmatched junction bases numbered 10, after V lost 5 bases and J lost 9 bases. The CDR3 DNA sequence: TGTGCCAGCAGTCCATCTAGCGGGAGTTTGATTGAGCAGTTCTTC. It is translated as CASSPSSGSLIEQFF.

The table lists this clonotype with a few counts. This chain connects TRBV6-2 or TRBV6-3 to TRBJ2-2; D is unresolved. V gave up 10 bases and J gave up 5 bases, with 11 bases separating them. This CDR3 is 12 amino acids long. CDR1 is MNHEY and CDR2 is SVGEGT in the germline V gene. The CDR3 protein is CATLKETGELFF. The CDR3 DNA follows: TGTGCCACCCTTAAAGAAACCGGGGAGCTGTTTTTT.

This clonotype has a handful of counts. The chain uses TRBV5-6 and TRBJ2-7, with TRBD1 matching over 8 bases. Per germline, CDR1 SGHDT and CDR2 YYEEEE. J gave up 7 bases and V 1 base, and 10 bases lay outside the gene matches. The CDR3 spans 15 residues. Here the CDR3 DNA reads TGTGCCAGCAGCTTGCTCGGGACAGGACGGAAAGAGCAGTACTTC. Protein sequence: CASSLLGTGRKEQYF. The whole variable domain, remainder taken from reference TRBV5-6 and TRBJ2-7, is DAGVTQSPTHLIKTRGQQVTLRCSPKSGHDTVSWYQQALGQGPQFIFQYYEEEERQRGNFPDRFSGHQFPNYSSELNVNALLLGDSALYLCASSLLGTGRKEQYFGPGTRLTVT.

The gene calls are TRBV11-3 and TRBJ2-1; 9 bases align to TRBD1. CDR1 SGHNT and CDR2 YENEEA come from the germline V gene. Unmatched junction bases numbered 15, after V lost 5 bases and J lost 10 bases. This CDR3 has 16 residues. The CDR3 loop is CASSRRDRDYSYEQFF. The CDR3 DNA reads as TGTGCCAGCAGCCGCCGGGACAGGGATTACTCCTACGAGCAGTTCTTC.

The chain links TRBV12-3 or TRBV12-4 to TRBJ2-5; a weak D match, TRBD1 (6 bases). The CDR3 has 12 residues. The V gene lost 9 bases and the J gene lost 3 bases, with 11 bases spanning the gap. The CDR3 spells CARNHREETQYF. The CDR3, as DNA: TGTGCCAGGAATCACAGGGAAGAGACCCAGTACTTC.